This TCR beta chain was captured by sequencing in a study of blood T cells in healthy people across ages (dated by TCRdb to 2013 to 2016). At the level of the whole study: In model experiments, roughly one uniquely barcoded TCR beta cDNA molecule per two T cells was captured by template switching. The study measured age-related changes in TCR beta repertoire diversity using deep sequencing normalized with unique cDNA molecular identifiers. The donors were divided into four age groups: young (average around 16 years), middle-aged (roughly 40), aged (about 61) and long-lived (82). The study analyzed two additional independent replicas of 1 million unique cDNA reads from the same blood draw for two donors, one aged 18 to 29 and one aged 80 or older. Overall study results and their limits: Bulk unsorted PBMC profiling prevented conclusive comparison of naive and antigen-experienced compartments. Because the CMV infection status of the donors was unknown, age-related changes in expanded clonotypes may potentially have been confounded. Estimates of total diversity from one million sequenced T cells were regarded as lower bounds and underestimates. As age increased, observed TCR beta diversity per million T cells dropped in a roughly linear way, and a significant reduction was already evident by age about 36. Observed TCR beta diversity correlated strongly with the percentage of naive T cells measured by flow cytometry. Compared with the aged group, the long-lived group had more naive CD4+ T cells, fewer expanded clones and increased TCR diversity, suggesting age selection.

There are a few counts of this clonotype. The specificity of this receptor is unknown. The record has no base qualities; no much larger clone is one base away. Including the terminal cysteine and phenylalanine, the CDR3 comprises 13 residues. Just the 39-base CDR3 DNA is kept, in frame starting at base 1. CDR1 and CDR2 are read off the germline V gene as ENHRY and SYGVKD. After removal of 6 bases from V and 2 bases from J, the junction retains 0 bases not matched to a gene. The roughly 39 donors, aged roughly 6 to 95 years, were systemically healthy Caucasian individuals from Russia. Each donor gave approximately 9.4 milliliters of peripheral blood, drawn into EDTA-treated Vacutainer tubes. Ficoll-Paque density-gradient centrifugation was used to isolate PBMCs, with at least 6.5 million per sample. Trizol reagent was used to extract total RNA from the PBMCs, yielding at least 6 micrograms per sample. Naive CD45RAhigh/CD27high T cell percentages were measured by flow cytometry on a PBMC aliquot from every donor.

Libraries were constructed by 5' RACE. Sequencer: Illumina HiSeq 2500. The second PCR ran for roughly 7 to 12 cycles and used a J-beta primer mix along with a sample-barcoded 5' primer. A template-switch 5' adaptor carrying 12 random nucleotides introduced a unique molecular identifier onto each TCR beta cDNA molecule. At least 2.5 million CDR3-containing paired-end reads were obtained from each sample. First-strand cDNA synthesis was performed from all RNA using the Mint cDNA synthesis kit, with priming by a TRBC-specific oligonucleotide. After uracil-DNA glycosylase treatment, a first 18-cycle PCR used universal primers M1SS and BC2_uni_R on all cDNA. The original pipeline was this. For normalization, 1 million high-quality reads, each with a distinct molecular identifier, were randomly selected from each sample. Reads sharing molecular identifiers were discarded rather than binned into consensus sequences. MiTCR, run with a Q25 quality threshold and the strictest error-elimination algorithm, handled CDR3 identification, clonotype clustering and error correction. A nonparametric unseen species model with Euler transformation was used to estimate lower-bound total TCR beta diversity. TCRdb reanalyzed the raw reads on its own, using fastp at Q25 for trimming and MiXCR for clone calling, and kept in-frame beta chains. CDR3 protein sequences are deduplicated, and each keeps its most common genes and DNA. TCRdb, rather than the study authors, made the V and J calls. The sample table records more than 750,000 distinct CDR3 sequences; roughly 28% of these occur just once. The ten biggest clones cover more than 8.5% of the sample.

This sample also appeared in a second study, on T cells of mothers and their children. The second study's paper adds: The donors were nine systemically healthy Caucasian individuals, made up of three mothers and their six children. cDNA synthesis consumed the entire amount of extracted RNA, loaded at approximately 1.5 ug RNA in each 15 ul reaction. In the second PCR, sample barcodes and 2-4 random nucleotides were introduced via the M1S primer. Over 8.5 million TCR beta CDR3 reads were obtained for each mother, and about 3 million reads were obtained for each child. Thymic selection shapes the output of TCR recombination in a similar way in related and unrelated pairs, and inherited differences have a minor effect. Normalized repertoire overlap was always found to be slightly, but never significantly, higher in related mother-child pairs than in unrelated mother-child pairs. No persistent microchimeric T cell clones were found, with a detection sensitivity of approximately 110 clones per million clonotypes. To look for features that set related mother-child pairs apart from unrelated individuals, the researchers ran deep NGS to compare the TCR beta repertoires of mothers and children. The mean age was around 42 +/- 4 years for the mothers and approximately 11 +/- 4 years for the children. After adapter ligation with NEBNext reagents, the libraries were sequenced on Illumina HiSeq 2000 with 100+100 nt paired-end reads. To avoid cross-contamination, the mother libraries and the child libraries were prepared a month apart and sequenced in separate runs. Between roughly 500,000 and 2,300,000 distinct TCR beta clonotypes were identified per donor. Naive TCR beta clonotypes were estimated from low-frequency clonotypes matched to each donor's FACS-determined naive share, without sorting.

Input material: blood. The V and J genes are TRBV10-3 and TRBJ2-5, and 10 junction bases match TRBD1. The clonotype originates from a woman in her 40s in good health. Here the CDR3 is given as CAIRDRGQETQYF. The DNA sequence is as follows: TGTGCCATCAGGGACAGGGGGCAAGAGACCCAGTACTTC.